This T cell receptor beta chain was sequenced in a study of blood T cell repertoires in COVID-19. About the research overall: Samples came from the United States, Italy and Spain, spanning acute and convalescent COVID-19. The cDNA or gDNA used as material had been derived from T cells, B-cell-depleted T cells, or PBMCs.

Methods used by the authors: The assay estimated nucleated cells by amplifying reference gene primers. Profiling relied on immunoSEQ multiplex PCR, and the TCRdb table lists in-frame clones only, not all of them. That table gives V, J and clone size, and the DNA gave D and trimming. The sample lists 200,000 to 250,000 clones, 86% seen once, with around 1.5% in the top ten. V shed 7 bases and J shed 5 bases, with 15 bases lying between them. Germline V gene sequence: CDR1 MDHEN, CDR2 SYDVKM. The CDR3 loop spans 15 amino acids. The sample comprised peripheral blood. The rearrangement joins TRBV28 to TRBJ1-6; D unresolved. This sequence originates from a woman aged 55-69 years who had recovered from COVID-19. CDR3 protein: CASTPLRQDNSPLHF. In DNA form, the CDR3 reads TGTGCCAGCACCCCCTTGCGGCAAGATAATTCACCCCTCCACTTT.